This entry lists 29 T cell receptor beta chains sequenced from one sample in a study of T cells in Graves' hyperthyroidism and ophthalmopathy. There were TCR beta CDR3 regions amplified from RNA transcripts. The TCR CDR3 was amplified in a first-round RT-PCR using the HTBI primer set. MiXCR was run by TCRdb on the multiplex PCR reads, yielding one entry per CDR3 protein. Of 650,000 to 700,000 distinct CDR3 sequences in the sample, approximately 15% are singletons; the top ten hold roughly a sixth. The sequenced material came from blood. These receptors were taken from a man in his fifties or sixties with Graves' hyperthyroidism.

This clonotype showed up many times. The J gene is TRBJ1-2, the V gene TRBV7-9; TRBD1 might be the D (6 bases). This CDR3 is 12 amino acids long. V lost 3 bases and J lost 10, with 12 bases in between. Germline CDR1 is SEHNR and CDR2 is FQNEAQ (reference sequence). CDR3 in amino acids: CASSFGNRDYTF. The CDR3 coding sequence is TGTGCCAGCAGCTTCGGAAACAGGGACTACACCTTC.

This clonotype was seen at least ten times. The chain couples TRBV27 to TRBJ2-5; a possible D gene is TRBD2 (5 bases). V was clipped by 10 bases and J by 5 bases, with 17 bases between them. Germline CDR1 is MNHEY and CDR2 is SMNVEV (reference sequence). The CDR3 has 13 amino acids. The CDR3 sequence is CATRIYPGETQYF. CDR3 DNA: TGTGCCACCCGGATATACCCGGGGGAGACCCAGTACTTC.

The genes are TRBV18 and TRBJ2-2; D possibly corresponds to TRBD2 (5 bases). Looked up from germline, CDR1 is KGHSH and CDR2 is LQKENI. This CDR3 region has 14 residues. V lost 4 bases and J lost 1, with 7 bases in between. The CDR3 nucleotides are TGTGCCAGCTCACGAGGGAAGAACACCGGGGAGCTGTTTTTT. This gives the protein CASSRGKNTGELFF.

This clonotype was recorded at least ten times. The V call is TRBV9, the J call TRBJ2-1; maybe TRBD2 (6 bases). CDR3 length: 15 amino acids. Germline values: CDR1 SGDLS, CDR2 YYNGEE. The V end was cut by 2 bases, the J end by 9 bases, with 18 bases between. CDR3 sequence: CASSVDYGGYLEQFF. The CDR3 region has the DNA TGTGCCAGCAGCGTTGATTACGGGGGATATCTTGAGCAGTTCTTC.

In its sample, this clonotype was seen a few times. The chain carries TRBV10-1 and TRBJ2-1; 12 bases are shared with TRBD2. This CDR3 is 15 amino acids long. Unmatched junction bases numbered 5, after V lost 4 bases and J lost 7 bases. Germline CDR1 reads WNHNN; CDR2 reads SYGVQD (reference sequence). The CDR3 spells CASSGSSGRANEQFF. The CDR3 bases are TGCGCCAGCAGTGGCTCTAGCGGGAGGGCGAATGAGCAGTTCTTC.

This chain uses TRBV2 with TRBJ1-5; TRBD1 matches 9 bases. Germline V gene data show CDR1 as SNHLY and CDR2 as FYNNEI. The CDR3 contains 14 residues. Trimming at V came to 4 bases and at J to 4 bases, leaving 2 bases not matched to a gene. CDR3 nucleotide sequence: TGTGCCAGCAGTGGGACAGGGGAGAATCAGCCCCAGCATTTT. This gives the protein CASSGTGENQPQHF.

J is TRBJ2-5 and V is TRBV5-5; D gene unclear. The CDR3 consists of 15 residues. CDR1 and CDR2 from the germline V gene are SGHKS and YYEKEE (reference sequence). Trimming took off 2 bases at V and 4 bases at J, with 15 bases between the two ends. The CDR3: CASSFRSGTPETQYF. In DNA, the CDR3 is TGTGCCAGCAGCTTCCGTTCTGGAACCCCAGAGACCCAGTACTTC.

The V and J genes are TRBV7-3 and TRBJ2-7; D might be TRBD1 (6 bases). Trimming shortened V by 4 bases and J by 7 bases, and 17 bases separated the two germline ends. CDR1 is SGHTA and CDR2 is FQGTGA in the germline V gene. CDR3 length: 14 residues. DNA for the CDR3: TGTGCCAGCAGCTCAGGCTGGGGGCTTGGAGAGCAGTACTTC. Its translation: CASSSGWGLGEQYF.

V gene TRBV6-1 combines with J gene TRBJ2-1; 10 bases match TRBD2. The germline gives CDR1 MNHNS, CDR2 SASEGT. CDR3 length: 15 amino acids. J was trimmed by 0 bases and V by 7 bases; bases with no gene match: 3. CDR3 DNA: TGTGCCAGCACCCCTAGCGGGGGCTCCTACAATGAGCAGTTCTTC. Protein sequence: CASTPSGGSYNEQFF.

The V gene is TRBV28, the J gene TRBJ1-4, with D possibly matching TRBD1 (6 bases). Germline CDR1 reads MDHEN; CDR2 reads SYDVKM. The germline V and J ends were trimmed by 6 bases and 0 bases, with 11 bases remaining between them. The CDR3 has 15 residues. The CDR3 DNA follows: TGTGCCAGCAGGGGGACATTTGCAACTAATGAAAAACTGTTTTTT. This gives the protein CASRGTFATNEKLFF.

The chain has TRBV28 and TRBJ1-2, with TRBD1 identical over 8 bases. The CDR3 consists of 14 residues. After removal of 5 bases from V and 9 bases from J, the junction contained 11 bases not matched to a gene. CDR1 is MDHEN and CDR2 is SYDVKM in the germline V gene. CDR3 sequence reads: CASSLDRGNGRYTF. The CDR3 bases are TGTGCCAGCAGTCTTGACAGGGGAAATGGTCGCTACACCTTC.

This clonotype appeared many times. The V gene is TRBV27, the J gene TRBJ2-1, with 9 bases identical to TRBD2. This CDR3 comprises 14 residues. The germline CDR1 and CDR2 sequences are MNHEY and SMNVEV (reference sequence). V shed 3 bases and J 6 bases; nucleotides not matched to a gene: 3. The CDR3 is CASSFGTSLNEQFF. The CDR3 bases are TGTGCCAGCAGTTTTGGGACTAGCCTCAATGAGCAGTTCTTC.

The gene calls are TRBV19 and TRBJ1-5; D is perhaps TRBD1 (6 bases). Trimming removed 3 bases at V and 0 bases at J, with 12 bases between. The CDR3 is 16 amino acids. CDR1 is LNHDA and CDR2 is SQIVND in the germline V gene (reference sequence). DNA of the CDR3: TGTGCCAGTAGTATCTGGACAGAGAATAGCAATCAGCCCCAGCATTTT. Translation gives CASSIWTENSNQPQHF.

This clonotype has ten or more counts. The chain joins TRBV12-3 or TRBV12-4 to TRBJ2-3; 10 bases line up with TRBD2. CDR3 size: 16 residues. Trimming took 4 bases from V and 5 from J; bases not matched to a gene: 9. In DNA, the CDR3 is TGTGCCAGCAGTTCCCACCTAGCGGGAGCCGGAGATACGCAGTATTTT. Amino acid sequence: CASSSHLAGAGDTQYF.

The chain is built from TRBV12-3 or TRBV12-4 and TRBJ1-2; D uncertain. Trimming left V 3 bases short and J 1 base short, with 6 bases between. The CDR3 length is 13 residues. CDR3 DNA: TGTGCCAGCAGTTTTGGGATTAACTATGGCTACACCTTC. Its protein is CASSFGINYGYTF.

At least ten counts were recorded for this clonotype. The V and J genes are TRBV7-2 and TRBJ1-5, with a weak D call TRBD1 (5 bases). The CDR3 contains 13 residues. CDR1 and CDR2 from the germline V gene are SGHTA and FQGNSA. Trimming took 6 bases from V and 9 from J, leaving 15 bases between them. CDR3 DNA sequence: TGTGCCAGCAGTCTACAGGAATGGGGGCCCCAGCATTTT. Its translation is CASSLQEWGPQHF.

This clonotype was recorded many times. The rearrangement joins TRBV6-1 to TRBJ2-7; possibly TRBD2 for D (5 bases). The CDR3 spans 16 residues. Germline V gene lookup returns CDR1 MNHNS and CDR2 SASEGT. The V end was cut by 6 bases, the J end by 0 bases, with 18 bases between. CDR3 DNA: TGTGCCAGCAGGAGATACATGACGGGGAGCTCCTACGAGCAGTACTTC. Translating gives CASRRYMTGSSYEQYF.

In its sample, this clonotype was seen many times. The J gene is TRBJ1-3, the V gene TRBV2; D is unresolved. The CDR3 length is 14 residues. The V end lost 2 bases, the J end lost 2 bases, and 7 bases lay between the germline ends. Germline assignment: CDR1 SNHLY and CDR2 FYNNEI. The CDR3 DNA reads TGTGCCAGCAGTGAAACTTCTACTGGAAACACCATATATTTT. Its translation is CASSETSTGNTIYF.

This clonotype was seen a few times. The chain combines TRBV6-2 or TRBV6-3 with TRBJ2-7; D unresolved. V was clipped by 4 bases and J by 3 bases, with 7 bases between them. This CDR3 spans 12 amino acids. Per germline, CDR1 MNHEY and CDR2 SVGEGT. CDR3 residues: CASSSRIYEQYF. CDR3 nucleotides: TGTGCCAGCAGTTCCCGGATCTACGAGCAGTACTTC.

The chain links TRBV19 to TRBJ1-4, with D unresolved. There are 15 residues in the CDR3. Trimming took 11 bases from V and 4 from J, leaving 20 bases between them. Germline V gene sequence: CDR1 LNHDA, CDR2 SQIVND (reference sequence). Here the CDR3 reads CASRRRHVVNEKLFF. DNA of the CDR3: TGTGCCTCCCGGAGGAGGCATGTAGTTAATGAAAAACTGTTTTTT.

This clonotype was detected many times. V gene TRBV3-1 combines with J gene TRBJ1-1; D is undetermined. CDR3 size: 11 residues. Trimming removed 3 bases from V and 7 bases from J, with 6 bases in between. Germline V gene lookup returns CDR1 LGHDT and CDR2 YNNKEL (reference sequence). Here the CDR3 DNA reads TGTGCCAGCAGCCATTCAGGTGAAGCTTTCTTT. It specifies CASSHSGEAFF. Full variable domain (remainder filled in from reference TRBV3-1 and TRBJ1-1): DTAVSQTPKYLVTQMGNDKSIKCEQNLGHDTMYWYKQDSKKFLKIMFSYNNKELIINETVPNRFSPKSPDKAHLNLHINSLELGDSAVYFCASSHSGEAFFGQGTRLTVV.

This clonotype showed up just a few times. Possible read error: a much larger clone is one base away. This chain uses TRBV27 with TRBJ1-5, with D possibly TRBD1 on 6 matching bases. There are 14 residues in the CDR3. Germline assignment: CDR1 MNHEY and CDR2 SMNVEV (reference sequence). The CDR3, as DNA: TGTGCCAGCAGTTTTCAGGGGCGAGGTCAGCACCAGCATTTT. It specifies CASSFQGRGQHQHF.

This clonotype was recorded many times. The chain couples TRBV9 to TRBJ2-5; a possible D gene is TRBD1 (5 bases). Trimming shortened V by 0 bases and J by 3 bases, and 12 bases separated the two germline ends. Germline V gene sequence: CDR1 SGDLS, CDR2 YYNGEE. This CDR3 has 15 amino acids. The DNA of the CDR3 is TGTGCCAGCAGCGTAGACGGCAGGGTAAAAGAGACCCAGTACTTC. Translated: CASSVDGRVKETQYF.

This clonotype occurred many times. J is TRBJ2-5 and V is TRBV3-1, with 10 bases fitting TRBD2. The V gene end was trimmed by 0 bases and the J gene end by 5 bases; junction bases not matched to a gene: 3. Germline CDR1 is LGHDT and CDR2 is YNNKEL (reference sequence). CDR3 length equals 15 residues. This CDR3 reads CASSQDQLAGETQYF. The CDR3 nucleotides read TGTGCCAGCAGCCAAGATCAACTAGCGGGGGAGACCCAGTACTTC.

This clonotype came up many times. J is TRBJ2-5 and V is TRBV7-3; 11 bases are a match to TRBD1. The V gene's germline CDR1 is SGHTA and CDR2 FQGTGA. The J segment lost 5 bases and the V segment lost 8 bases, leaving 10 bases of the junction unmatched. The CDR3 runs 15 residues. Here the CDR3 reads CASSKGQGALETQYF. Written as DNA, the CDR3 is TGTGCCAGCTCAAAAGGACAGGGGGCGCTGGAGACCCAGTACTTC.

The chain has TRBV28 and TRBJ2-3; 10 positions agree with TRBD1. Germline CDR1 is MDHEN and CDR2 is SYDVKM. V shed 2 bases, J shed 5 bases, and the junction held 4 bases outside the gene matches. The CDR3 runs 15 residues. The CDR3 coding sequence is TGTGCCAGCAGTTTAGACAGGGGGCGCGAAGATACGCAGTATTTT. Protein sequence: CASSLDRGREDTQYF.

This clonotype was detected many times. CDR3 coding DNA: TGTGCCAGCAGTTTATCCCCTAGCGGGAGAGGTGAGACCCAGTACTTC. It translates to CASSLSPSGRGETQYF. J is TRBJ2-5 and V is TRBV27, with 10 bases that match TRBD2. Germline V CDR1 and CDR2: MNHEY, SMNVEV (reference sequence). There are 16 residues in the CDR3. With 0 bases clipped from V and 5 bases from J, the junction kept 6 bases outside the gene matches.

The chain joins TRBV29-1 to TRBJ2-7; D could derive from TRBD1 or TRBD2 (5 bases each). The V gene lost 4 bases and the J gene lost 3 bases, with 16 bases spanning the gap. The CDR3 is 14 amino acids. Germline V lookup: CDR1 SQVTM, CDR2 ANQGSEA. CDR3 in DNA: TGCAGCGTTGTTCTCAGGGAGAAGATCTACGAGCAGTACTTC. This gives the protein CSVVLREKIYEQYF.

This chain joins TRBV2 and TRBJ1-2; D is uncertain. V lost 6 bases and J lost 6, with 11 bases in between. Germline loops: CDR1 SNHLY, CDR2 FYNNEI. This CDR3 contains 12 residues. The chain's CDR3 is CASSRTEDGYTF. The CDR3 DNA sequence: TGTGCCAGCAGCCGGACTGAGGATGGCTACACCTTC.